This T cell receptor beta chain was obtained from a study of T cell changes during pregnancy in multiple sclerosis. Profiled with immunoSEQ multiplex PCR; TCRdb holds only in-frame clones, not every one. Among around 70,000 clones listed, 85% to 95% were seen once. V was cut by 5 bases and J by 1 base, with 11 bases left in between. Germline values: CDR1 MNHEY, CDR2 SMNVEV (reference sequence). This CDR3 region has 14 residues. The specimen comprised peripheral blood, sampled before pregnancy. The chain is built from TRBV27 and TRBJ1-1; D is perhaps TRBD1 (6 bases). The sequence was collected from a female donor with multiple sclerosis, enrolled in a pregnancy study. CDR3 sequence: CASSPGAGNTEAFF. CDR3 sequence (DNA): TGTGCCAGCAGTCCAGGGGCAGGGAACACTGAAGCTTTCTTT.